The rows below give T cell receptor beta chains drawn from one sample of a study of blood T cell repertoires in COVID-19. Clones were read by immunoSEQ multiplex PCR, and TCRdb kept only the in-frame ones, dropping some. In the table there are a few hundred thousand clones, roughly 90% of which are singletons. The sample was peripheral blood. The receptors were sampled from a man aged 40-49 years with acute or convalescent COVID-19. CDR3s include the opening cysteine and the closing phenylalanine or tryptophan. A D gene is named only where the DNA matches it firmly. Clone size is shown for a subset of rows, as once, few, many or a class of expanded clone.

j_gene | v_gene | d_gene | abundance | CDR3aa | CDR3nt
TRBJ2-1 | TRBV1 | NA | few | CTSSQDKTGYGNEQFF | TGCACCAGCAGCCAAGATAAAACGGGATATGGTAATGAGCAGTTCTTC
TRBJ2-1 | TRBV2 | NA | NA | CASSEPRGNNEQFF | TGTGCCAGCAGTGAACCTCGGGGGAACAATGAGCAGTTCTTC
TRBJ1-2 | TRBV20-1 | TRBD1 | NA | CSAGGGQVQVF | TGCAGTGCTGGGGGGGGACAGGTTCAAGTATTC
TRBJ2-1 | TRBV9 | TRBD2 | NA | CASSAGGFSYNEQFF | TGTGCCAGCAGCGCGGGAGGATTCTCCTACAATGAGCAGTTCTTC
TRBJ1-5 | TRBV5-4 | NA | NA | CASSISGNQPQHF | TGTGCCAGCAGCATATCGGGGAATCAGCCCCAGCATTTT
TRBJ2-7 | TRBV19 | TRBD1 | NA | CASTIPGTAAEQYF | TGTGCCAGTACTATTCCCGGGACAGCCGCCGAGCAGTACTTC
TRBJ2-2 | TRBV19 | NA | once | CASSIDSGLASGELFF | TGTGCCAGTAGTATAGATTCGGGCCTAGCGAGCGGGGAGCTGTTTTTT
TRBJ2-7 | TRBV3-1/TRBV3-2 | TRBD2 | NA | CASSHSSGGAYEQYF | TGTGCCAGCAGCCACTCTAGCGGGGGGGCTTACGAGCAGTACTTC
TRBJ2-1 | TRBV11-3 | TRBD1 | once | CASSLVGQGNEQFF | TGTGCCAGCAGCTTAGTTGGACAGGGCAATGAGCAGTTCTTC
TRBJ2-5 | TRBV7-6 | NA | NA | CASSSGGRTETQYF | TGTGCCAGCAGCTCCGGGGGGCGGACTGAGACCCAGTACTTC
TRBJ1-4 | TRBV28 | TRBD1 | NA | CASRSTGANEKLFF | TGTGCCAGCAGATCCACAGGGGCAAATGAAAAACTGTTTTTT
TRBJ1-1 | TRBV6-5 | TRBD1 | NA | CASTMDRGGTEAFF | TGTGCCAGCACCATGGACAGGGGGGGCACTGAAGCTTTCTTT
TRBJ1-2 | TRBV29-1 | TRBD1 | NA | CSVSGQGAWGYTF | TGCAGCGTTAGCGGACAGGGGGCATGGGGCTACACCTTC
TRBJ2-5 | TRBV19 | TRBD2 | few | CASTVAGGPEETQYF | TGTGCCAGTACTGTGGCGGGAGGGCCGGAAGAGACCCAGTACTTC
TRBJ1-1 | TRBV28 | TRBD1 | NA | CASSRIGGMTGGTGTEAFF | TGTGCCAGCAGCAGAATAGGCGGAATGACAGGGGGAACGGGGACTGAAGCTTTCTTT
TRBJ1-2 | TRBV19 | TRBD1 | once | CASSPIWPTGDRVYGYTF | TGTGCCAGTAGTCCTATTTGGCCTACCGGGGACAGGGTCTATGGCTACACCTTC
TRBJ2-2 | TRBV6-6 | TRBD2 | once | CASELAGSGELFF | TGTGCCAGCGAACTAGCGGGGTCAGGGGAGCTGTTTTTT
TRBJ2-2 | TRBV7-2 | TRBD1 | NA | CASSLMTGWGNTGELFF | TGTGCCAGCAGTCTAATGACAGGGTGGGGGAACACCGGGGAGCTGTTTTTT
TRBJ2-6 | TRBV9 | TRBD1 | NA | CASSSGQLLSGANVLTF | TGTGCCAGCAGCTCGGGACAGCTACTCTCTGGGGCCAACGTCCTGACTTTC
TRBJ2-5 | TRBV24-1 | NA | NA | CATSDSRAGWETQYF | TGTGCCACCAGTGATTCCCGGGCAGGGTGGGAGACCCAGTACTTC
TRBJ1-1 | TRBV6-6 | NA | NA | CASRPAGAEAFF | TGTGCCAGCAGGCCCGCGGGGGCTGAAGCTTTCTTT
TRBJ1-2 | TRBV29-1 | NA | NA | CSVDVGQRQFGYTF | TGCAGCGTTGATGTCGGACAGCGACAATTCGGCTACACCTTC
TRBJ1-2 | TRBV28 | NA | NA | CASSQREGSYGYTF | TGTGCCAGCAGTCAACGGGAGGGTAGCTATGGCTACACCTTC
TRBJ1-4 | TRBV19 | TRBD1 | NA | CASRTGTASTYNEKLFF | TGTGCCAGTCGCACCGGGACAGCGTCGACCTATAATGAAAAACTGTTTTTT
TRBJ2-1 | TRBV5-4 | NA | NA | CASSLVSVSYNEQFF | TGTGCCAGCAGCTTGGTTAGCGTCTCCTACAATGAGCAGTTCTTC
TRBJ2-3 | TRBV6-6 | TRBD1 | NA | CASSSRDRGSDTQYF | TGTGCCAGCAGTTCGCGGGACAGGGGGTCGGATACGCAGTATTTT
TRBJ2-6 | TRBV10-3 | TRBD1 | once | CAISTGGAGANVLTF | TGTGCCATCTCGACAGGGGGTGCTGGGGCCAACGTCCTGACTTTC
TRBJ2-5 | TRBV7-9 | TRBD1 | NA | CASSLRGTGVQETQYF | TGTGCCAGCAGCTTAAGGGGGACAGGAGTCCAAGAGACCCAGTACTTC
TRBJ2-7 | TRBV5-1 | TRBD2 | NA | CASRPLAGGTYEQYF | TGCGCCAGCCGTCCCCTCGCGGGAGGTACCTACGAGCAGTACTTC
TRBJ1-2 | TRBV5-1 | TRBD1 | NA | CASSSEGTGPFYGYTF | TGCGCCAGCAGCTCCGAGGGGACAGGGCCATTCTATGGCTACACCTTC
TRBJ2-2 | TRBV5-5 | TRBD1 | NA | CASSSTGTGANTGELFF | TGTGCCAGCAGCTCAACCGGGACAGGGGCCAACACCGGGGAGCTGTTTTTT
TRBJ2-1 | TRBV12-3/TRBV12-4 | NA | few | CASSFEGEVEQFF | TGTGCCAGCAGTTTCGAAGGGGAGGTTGAGCAGTTCTTC
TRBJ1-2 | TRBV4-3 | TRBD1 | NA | CASSQGTGGVYGYTF | TGCGCCAGCAGCCAGGGGACAGGGGGGGTCTATGGCTACACCTTC
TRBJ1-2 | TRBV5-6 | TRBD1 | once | CASSLVRGLIYGYTF | TGTGCCAGCAGCTTGGTAAGGGGGCTCATATATGGCTACACCTTC
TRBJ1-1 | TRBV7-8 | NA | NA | CASSLGGRNTEAFF | TGTGCCAGCAGCTTAGGGGGCAGGAACACTGAAGCTTTCTTT
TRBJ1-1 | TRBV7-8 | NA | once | CASSLGFLRVTEAFF | TGTGCCAGCAGCTTAGGATTTTTGAGGGTAACTGAAGCTTTCTTT
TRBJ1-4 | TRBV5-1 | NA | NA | CASSPGWVYGDEKLFF | TGCGCCAGCAGTCCGGGGTGGGTATACGGCGATGAAAAACTGTTTTTT
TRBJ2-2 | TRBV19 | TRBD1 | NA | CASSPLQGGNTGELFF | TGTGCCAGTAGTCCACTACAGGGGGGAAACACCGGGGAGCTGTTTTTT
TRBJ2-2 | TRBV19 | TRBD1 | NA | CASSIWTGFEGGELFF | TGTGCCAGTAGTATATGGACAGGGTTTGAGGGCGGGGAGCTGTTTTTT
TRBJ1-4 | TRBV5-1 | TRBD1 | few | CASSLGGQEDEKLFF | TGCGCCAGCAGCTTGGGGGGACAGGAGGATGAAAAACTGTTTTTT
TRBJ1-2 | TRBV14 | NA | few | CASSQDQAFYGYTF | TGTGCCAGCAGCCAAGATCAAGCCTTCTATGGCTACACCTTC
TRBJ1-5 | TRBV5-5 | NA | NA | CASSLVVGGEPQHF | TGTGCCAGCAGCTTGGTTGTAGGGGGGGAGCCCCAGCATTTT
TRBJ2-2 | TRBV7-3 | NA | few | CASSLDGNRYTGELFF | TGTGCCAGCAGCTTAGACGGGAATCGCTACACCGGGGAGCTGTTTTTT
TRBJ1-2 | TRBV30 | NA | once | CAFGIRAGGYTF | TGTGCGTTCGGTATCCGAGCTGGTGGCTACACCTTC
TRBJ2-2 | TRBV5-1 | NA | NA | CASSFGQPNTGELFF | TGCGCCAGCAGCTTTGGACAGCCGAACACCGGGGAGCTGTTTTTT
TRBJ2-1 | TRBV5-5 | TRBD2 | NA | CASSPWHGAGGWNEQFF | TGTGCCAGCAGCCCCTGGCACGGGGCGGGAGGGTGGAATGAGCAGTTCTTC
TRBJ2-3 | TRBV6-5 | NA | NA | CASSLRGNTQYF | TGTGCCAGCAGTCTAAGAGGAAATACGCAGTATTTT
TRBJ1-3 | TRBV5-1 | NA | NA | CASSLDGRAGNTIYF | TGCGCCAGCAGCTTGGACGGGAGAGCTGGAAACACCATATATTTT
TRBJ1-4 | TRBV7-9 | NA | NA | CASSRDRTNEKLFF | TGTGCCAGCAGCCGCGACAGAACTAATGAAAAACTGTTTTTT
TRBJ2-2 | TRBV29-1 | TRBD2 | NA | CSVEAGGGTGELFF | TGCAGCGTTGAAGCGGGGGGAGGCACCGGGGAGCTGTTTTTT
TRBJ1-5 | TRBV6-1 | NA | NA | CASSEISGQPQHF | TGTGCCAGCAGTGAAATATCAGGGCAGCCCCAGCATTTT
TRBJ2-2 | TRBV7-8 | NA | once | CASSLVGGAGELFF | TGTGCCAGCAGCTTAGTAGGGGGAGCCGGGGAGCTGTTTTTT